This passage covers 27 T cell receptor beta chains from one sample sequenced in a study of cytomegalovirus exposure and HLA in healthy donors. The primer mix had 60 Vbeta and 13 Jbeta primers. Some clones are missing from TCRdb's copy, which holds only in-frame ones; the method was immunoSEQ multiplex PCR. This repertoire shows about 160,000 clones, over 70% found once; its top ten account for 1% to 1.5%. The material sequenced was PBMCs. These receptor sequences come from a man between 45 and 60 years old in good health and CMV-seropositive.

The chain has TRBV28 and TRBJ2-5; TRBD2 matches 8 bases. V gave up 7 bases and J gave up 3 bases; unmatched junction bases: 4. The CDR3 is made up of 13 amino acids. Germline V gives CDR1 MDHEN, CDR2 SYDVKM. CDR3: CASTRGGEETQYF. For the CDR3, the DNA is TGTGCCAGCACTCGGGGGGGCGAAGAGACCCAGTACTTC.

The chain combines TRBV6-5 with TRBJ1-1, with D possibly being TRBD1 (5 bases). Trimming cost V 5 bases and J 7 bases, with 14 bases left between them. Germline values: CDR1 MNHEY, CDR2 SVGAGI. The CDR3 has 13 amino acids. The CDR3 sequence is CASSRQQTLEAFF. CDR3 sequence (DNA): TGTGCCAGCAGTCGACAGCAGACCCTTGAAGCTTTCTTT.

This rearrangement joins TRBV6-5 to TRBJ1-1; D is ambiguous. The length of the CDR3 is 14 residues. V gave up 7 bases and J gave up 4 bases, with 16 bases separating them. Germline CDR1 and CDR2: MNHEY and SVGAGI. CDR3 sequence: CASTSITAATEAFF. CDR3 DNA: TGTGCCAGCACTAGCATAACCGCGGCCACTGAAGCTTTCTTT.

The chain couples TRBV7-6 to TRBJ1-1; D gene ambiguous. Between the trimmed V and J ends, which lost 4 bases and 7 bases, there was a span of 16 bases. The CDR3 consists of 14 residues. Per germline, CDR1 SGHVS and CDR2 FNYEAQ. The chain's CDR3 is CASSYTGLKDEAFF. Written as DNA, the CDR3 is TGTGCCAGCAGCTACACCGGGTTAAAGGATGAAGCTTTCTTT.

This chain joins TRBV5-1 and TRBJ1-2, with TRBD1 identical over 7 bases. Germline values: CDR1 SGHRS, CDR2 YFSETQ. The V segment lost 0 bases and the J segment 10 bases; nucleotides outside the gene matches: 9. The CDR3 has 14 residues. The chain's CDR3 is CASSLGGTVRFYTF. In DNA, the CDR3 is TGCGCCAGCAGCTTGGGGGGGACAGTAAGATTCTACACCTTC.

CDR3: CASSLDGAGPNTGELFF. CDR3 coding DNA: TGTGCCAGCAGCTTAGACGGAGCGGGACCGAACACCGGGGAGCTGTTTTTT. This chain uses TRBV7-3 with TRBJ2-2; TRBD2 agrees at 7 bases. The J segment lost 0 bases and the V segment lost 2 bases, leaving 6 bases of the junction unmatched. The CDR3 extends over 17 amino acids. Germline V lookup: CDR1 SGHTA, CDR2 FQGTGA.

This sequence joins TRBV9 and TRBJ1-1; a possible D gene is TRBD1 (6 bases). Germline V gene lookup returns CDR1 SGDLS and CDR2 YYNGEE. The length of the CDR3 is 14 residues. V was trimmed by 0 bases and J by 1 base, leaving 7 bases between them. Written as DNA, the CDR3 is TGTGCCAGCAGCGTAGTAGGGGGGAACACTGAAGCTTTCTTT. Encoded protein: CASSVVGGNTEAFF.

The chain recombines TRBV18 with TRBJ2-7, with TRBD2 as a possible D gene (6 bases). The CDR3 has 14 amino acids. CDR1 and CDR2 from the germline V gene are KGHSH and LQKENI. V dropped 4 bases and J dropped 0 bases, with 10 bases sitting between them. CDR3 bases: TGTGCCAGCTCACTCTCGGGGGACTCCTACGAGCAGTACTTC. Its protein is CASSLSGDSYEQYF.

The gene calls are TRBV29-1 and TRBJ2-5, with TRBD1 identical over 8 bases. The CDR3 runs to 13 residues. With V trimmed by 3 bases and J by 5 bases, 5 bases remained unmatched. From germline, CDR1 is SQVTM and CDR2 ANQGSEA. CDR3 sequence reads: CSVDPGGVETQYF. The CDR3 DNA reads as TGCAGCGTTGACCCAGGGGGCGTGGAGACCCAGTACTTC. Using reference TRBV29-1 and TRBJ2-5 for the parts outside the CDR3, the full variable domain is SAVISQKPSRDICQRGTSLTIQCQVDSQVTMMFWYRQQPGQSLTLIATANQGSEATYESGFVIDKFPISRPNLTFSTLTVSNMSPEDSSIYLCSVDPGGVETQYFGPGTRLLVL.

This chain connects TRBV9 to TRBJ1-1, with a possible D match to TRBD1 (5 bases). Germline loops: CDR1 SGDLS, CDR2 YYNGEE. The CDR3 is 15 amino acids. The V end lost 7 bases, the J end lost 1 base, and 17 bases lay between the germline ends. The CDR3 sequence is CASGRGRASNTEAFF. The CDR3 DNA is TGTGCCAGCGGAAGGGGCAGGGCGTCGAACACTGAAGCTTTCTTT.

CDR3 sequence: CASSQEAPSGARTDTQYF. CDR3 DNA: TGTGCCAGCAGCCAAGAAGCCCCTAGCGGGGCGAGAACAGATACGCAGTATTTT. This chain joins TRBV4-2 and TRBJ2-3; 9 bases match TRBD2. The CDR3 runs 18 residues. Germline V gene sequence: CDR1 LGHNA, CDR2 YNFKEQ. J was trimmed by 3 bases and V by 0 bases; bases with no gene match: 10.

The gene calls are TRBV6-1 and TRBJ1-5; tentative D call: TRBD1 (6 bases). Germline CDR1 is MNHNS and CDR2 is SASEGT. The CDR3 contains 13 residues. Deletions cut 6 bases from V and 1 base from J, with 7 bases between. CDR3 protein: CASSGQSNQPQHF. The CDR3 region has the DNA TGTGCCAGCAGCGGACAGAGCAATCAGCCCCAGCATTTT.

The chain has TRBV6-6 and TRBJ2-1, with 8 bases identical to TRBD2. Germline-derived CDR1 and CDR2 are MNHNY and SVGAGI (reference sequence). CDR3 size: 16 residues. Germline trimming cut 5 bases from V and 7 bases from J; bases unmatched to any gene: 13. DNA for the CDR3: TGTGCCAGCAGTCAACCGACGGGGGGGATTAAGAATGAGCAGTTCTTC. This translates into CASSQPTGGIKNEQFF.

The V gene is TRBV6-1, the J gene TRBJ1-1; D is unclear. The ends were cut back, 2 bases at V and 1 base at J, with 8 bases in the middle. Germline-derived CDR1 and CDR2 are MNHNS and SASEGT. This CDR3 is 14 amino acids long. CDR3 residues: CASSESTANTEAFF. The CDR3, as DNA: TGTGCCAGCAGTGAAAGTACAGCGAACACTGAAGCTTTCTTT.

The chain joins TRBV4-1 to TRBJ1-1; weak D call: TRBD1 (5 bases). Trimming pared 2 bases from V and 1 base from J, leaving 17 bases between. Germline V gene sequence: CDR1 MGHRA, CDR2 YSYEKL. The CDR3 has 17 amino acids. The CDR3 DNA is TGCGCCAGCAGCCAACCCCCCCTCAGGGTGAAGAACACTGAAGCTTTCTTT. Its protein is CASSQPPLRVKNTEAFF.

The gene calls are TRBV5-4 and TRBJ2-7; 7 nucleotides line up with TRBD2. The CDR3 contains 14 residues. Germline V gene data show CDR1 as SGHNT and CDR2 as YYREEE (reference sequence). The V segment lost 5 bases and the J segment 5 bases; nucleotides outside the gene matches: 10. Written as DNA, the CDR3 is TGTGCCAGCAGGTCCGGCGGGGGAGCCAACGAGCAGTACTTC. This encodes CASRSGGGANEQYF.

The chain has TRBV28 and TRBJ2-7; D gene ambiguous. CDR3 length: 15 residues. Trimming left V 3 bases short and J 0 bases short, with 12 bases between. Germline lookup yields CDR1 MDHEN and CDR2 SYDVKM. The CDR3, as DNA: TGTGCCAGCAGTTTCCCTACGGTTAGCTCCTACGAGCAGTACTTC. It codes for CASSFPTVSSYEQYF.

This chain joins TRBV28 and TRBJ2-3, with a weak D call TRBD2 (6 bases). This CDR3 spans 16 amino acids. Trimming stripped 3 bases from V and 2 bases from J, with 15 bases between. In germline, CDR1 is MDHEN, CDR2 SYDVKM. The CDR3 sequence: CASSFLAGGYTDTQYF. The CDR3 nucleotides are TGTGCCAGCAGTTTTCTTGCCGGGGGTTACACAGATACGCAGTATTTT. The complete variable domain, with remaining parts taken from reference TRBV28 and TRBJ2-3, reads DVKVTQSSRYLVKRTGEKVFLECVQDMDHENMFWYRQDPGLGLRLIYFSYDVKMKEKGDIPEGYSVSREKKERFSLILESASTNQTSMYLCASSFLAGGYTDTQYFGPGTRLTVL.

CDR3 loop: CASSLFSGGSYNEQFF. CDR3 in DNA: TGTGCCAGCAGCTTGTTCAGCGGGGGGTCTTACAATGAGCAGTTCTTC. The chain combines TRBV7-3 with TRBJ2-1; 9 nucleotides line up with TRBD2. The length of the CDR3 is 16 residues. Unmatched junction bases numbered 7, after V lost 3 bases and J lost 4 bases. Germline CDR1 SGHTA, CDR2 FQGTGA.

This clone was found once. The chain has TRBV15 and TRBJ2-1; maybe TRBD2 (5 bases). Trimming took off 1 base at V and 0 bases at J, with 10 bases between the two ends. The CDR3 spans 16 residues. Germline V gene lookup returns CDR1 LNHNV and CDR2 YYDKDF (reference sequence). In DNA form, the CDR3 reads TGTGCCACCAGCAGAGGAAGGGAGTTCTCCTACAATGAGCAGTTCTTC. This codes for CATSRGREFSYNEQFF. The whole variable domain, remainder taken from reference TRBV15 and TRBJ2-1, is DAMVIQNPRYQVTQFGKPVTLSCSQTLNHNVMYWYQQKSSQAPKLLFHYYDKDFNNEADTPDNFQSRRPNTSFCFLDIRSPGLGDTAMYLCATSRGREFSYNEQFFGPGTRLTVL.

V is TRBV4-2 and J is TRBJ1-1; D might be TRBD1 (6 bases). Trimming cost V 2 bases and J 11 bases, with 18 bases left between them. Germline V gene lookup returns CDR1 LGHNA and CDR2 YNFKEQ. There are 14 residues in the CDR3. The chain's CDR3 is CASSQFTQGGEAFF. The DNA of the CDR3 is TGTGCCAGCAGCCAATTTACTCAAGGGGGTGAGGCTTTCTTT.

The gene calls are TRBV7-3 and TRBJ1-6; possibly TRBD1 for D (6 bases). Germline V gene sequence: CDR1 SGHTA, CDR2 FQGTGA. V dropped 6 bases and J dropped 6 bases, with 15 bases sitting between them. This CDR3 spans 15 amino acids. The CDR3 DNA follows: TGTGCCAGCAGGGAGGGGGGGGGTTTTAATTCACCCCTCCACTTT. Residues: CASREGGGFNSPLHF. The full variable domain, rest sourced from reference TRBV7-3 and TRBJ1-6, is GAGVSQTPSNKVTEKGKYVELRCDPISGHTALYWYRQSLGQGPEFLIYFQGTGAADDSGLPNDRFFAVRPEGSVSTLKIQRTERGDSAVYLCASREGGGFNSPLHFGNGTRLTVT.

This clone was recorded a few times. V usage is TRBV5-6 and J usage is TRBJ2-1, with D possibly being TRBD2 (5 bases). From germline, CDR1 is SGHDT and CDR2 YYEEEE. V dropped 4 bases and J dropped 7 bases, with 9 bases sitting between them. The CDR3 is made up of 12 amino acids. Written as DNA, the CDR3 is TGTGCCAGCAGCCACACTAGGAATGAGCAGTTCTTC. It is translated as CASSHTRNEQFF.

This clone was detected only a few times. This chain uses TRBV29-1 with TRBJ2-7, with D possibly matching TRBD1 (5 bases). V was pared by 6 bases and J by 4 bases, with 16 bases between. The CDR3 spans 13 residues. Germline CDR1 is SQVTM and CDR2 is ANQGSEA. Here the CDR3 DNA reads TGCAGCGTAGTCTACGCAGGGTCGTACGAGCAGTACTTC. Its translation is CSVVYAGSYEQYF.

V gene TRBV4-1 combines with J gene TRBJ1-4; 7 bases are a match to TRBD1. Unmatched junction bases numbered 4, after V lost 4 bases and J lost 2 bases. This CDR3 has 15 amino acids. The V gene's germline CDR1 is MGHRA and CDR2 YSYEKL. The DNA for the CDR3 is TGCGCCAGCAGCCTTCTGACAGGGACTAATGAAAAACTGTTTTTT. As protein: CASSLLTGTNEKLFF.

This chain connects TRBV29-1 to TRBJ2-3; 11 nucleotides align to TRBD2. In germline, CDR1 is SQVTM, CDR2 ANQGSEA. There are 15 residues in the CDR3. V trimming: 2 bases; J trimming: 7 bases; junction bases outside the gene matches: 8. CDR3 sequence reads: CSVESRLAGGNTQYF. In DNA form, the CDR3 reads TGCAGCGTTGAATCAAGGCTAGCGGGAGGTAATACGCAGTATTTT.

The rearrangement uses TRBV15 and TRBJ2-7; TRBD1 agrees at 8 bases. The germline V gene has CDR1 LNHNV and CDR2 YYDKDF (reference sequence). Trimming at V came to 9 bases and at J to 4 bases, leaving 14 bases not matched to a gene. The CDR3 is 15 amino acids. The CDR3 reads CATRAIAGGGYEQYF. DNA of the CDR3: TGTGCCACAAGGGCGATTGCAGGGGGCGGGTACGAGCAGTACTTC.